These T cell receptor beta chains were read from a single sample in a study of regulatory T cells in long-lasting Graves disease. TCRdb called the multiplex PCR reads again in MiXCR, with one record for every CDR3 protein. Here the sample spans about 450,000 distinct CDR3 sequences, 20% to 25% being singletons. Here the sequenced sample was peripheral blood mononuclear cells (PBMCs), taken when the disease was refractory, from a patient treated with antithyroid drugs. Receptors originate from a female donor with Graves disease. The CDR3 runs from the conserved cysteine through the conserved F or W. D genes are given only for firm matches. Clone size is shown for a subset of rows, as once, few, many or a class of expanded clone.

j_call clone_size d_call v_call cdr3_length cdr3_aa cdr3_nt
TRBJ2-1 NA TRBD1 TRBV6-2/TRBV6-3 16 CASSYTDNRGRGEQFF TGTGCCAGCAGTTACACTGACAACAGGGGGCGAGGTGAGCAGTTCTTC
TRBJ1-1 NA TRBD1 TRBV7-9 14 CASSIQGALDEAFF TGTGCCAGCAGCATACAGGGGGCTCTGGATGAAGCTTTCTTT
TRBJ2-2 many NA TRBV7-7 16 CASSPWGSEGTGELFF TGTGCTAGCAGCCCGTGGGGGAGCGAAGGCACCGGGGAGCTGTTTTTT
TRBJ1-1 NA TRBD1 TRBV5-1 14 CASSSDRGSTEAFF TGCGCCAGCAGCTCTGACAGGGGTAGCACTGAAGCTTTCTTT
TRBJ1-1 NA TRBD1 TRBV18 18 CASSPVIGTGKWNTEAFF TGTGCCAGCTCACCCGTGATCGGGACAGGGAAATGGAACACTGAAGCTTTCTTT
TRBJ2-7 NA NA TRBV29-1 12 CSVNLGSYEQYF TGCAGCGTGAACTTGGGATCCTACGAGCAGTACTTC
TRBJ1-2 NA TRBD1 TRBV29-1 15 CSVGQGADWDYGYTF TGCAGCGTGGGACAGGGGGCGGATTGGGACTATGGCTACACCTTC
TRBJ1-1 few TRBD1 TRBV7-2 13 CASSFTGTGSSFF TGTGCCAGCAGCTTCACCGGGACAGGGAGTTCTTTCTTT
TRBJ2-7 many NA TRBV27 11 CASSRQRKQYF TGTGCCAGCAGTCGCCAGCGGAAGCAGTACTTC
TRBJ2-7 few NA TRBV20-1 14 CSASGGRGLDEQYF TGCAGTGCTAGCGGTGGGCGGGGGCTCGACGAGCAGTACTTC
TRBJ2-6 few NA TRBV7-8 17 CASSKRLTGVGANVLTF TGTGCCAGCAGCAAACGATTGACGGGGGTCGGGGCCAACGTCCTGACTTTC
TRBJ1-1 many NA TRBV7-8 14 CASSLRSGVTEAFF TGTGCCAGCAGCTTAAGATCCGGTGTTACTGAAGCTTTCTTT
TRBJ2-2 NA TRBD1 TRBV29-1 16 CGVEGEYRGNTGELFF TGCGGCGTTGAAGGGGAGTACAGGGGAAACACCGGGGAGCTGTTTTTT
TRBJ2-7 many TRBD1 TRBV7-9 14 CASSSRTGAYEQYF TGTGCCAGCAGCTCTCGGACAGGTGCCTACGAGCAGTACTTC
TRBJ2-7 many NA TRBV27 13 CASSSQGRNEQYF TGTGCCAGCAGTTCCCAGGGAAGGAACGAGCAGTACTTC
TRBJ1-2 NA NA TRBV30 14 CAWRDRGGNYGYTF TGTGCCTGGAGGGATCGCGGGGGCAACTATGGCTACACCTTC
TRBJ2-5 many TRBD2 TRBV3-1 20 CASSQEIGTSGIPMGETQYF TGTGCCAGCAGCCAAGAAATCGGGACTAGCGGGATCCCCATGGGAGAGACCCAGTACTTC
TRBJ2-5 many NA TRBV5-1 13 CASSPVGGETQYF TGTGCCAGCAGCCCCGTGGGTGGAGAGACCCAGTACTTC
TRBJ2-5 many NA TRBV24-1 14 CATSSPDTQETQYF TGTGCCACCAGTAGTCCAGACACCCAAGAGACCCAGTACTTC
TRBJ1-4 NA NA TRBV20-1 13 CSAREGFAKKLFF TGCAGTGCTAGAGAGGGGTTTGCAAAAAAACTGTTTTTT
TRBJ1-5 many NA TRBV28 17 CASSSVGGPSYGQPQHF TGTGCCAGCAGCTCAGTAGGGGGTCCCTCCTATGGTCAGCCCCAGCATTTT
TRBJ2-2 NA NA TRBV27 13 CASTKRDRGELFF TGTGCCAGCACCAAGCGGGACAGGGGGGAGCTGTTTTTT
TRBJ2-4 many NA TRBV28 11 CASTDSNIQYF TGTGCCAGCACGGACAGTAACATTCAGTACTTC
TRBJ2-2 NA TRBD1 TRBV12-3/TRBV12-4 16 CASSFKRTGNNGELFF TGTGCCAGCAGTTTCAAACGGACAGGGAACAACGGGGAGCTGTTTTTT
TRBJ2-6 few NA TRBV19 16 CASSIVRGTGANVLTF TGTGCCAGTAGTATAGTCCGGGGAACTGGGGCCAACGTCCTGACTTTC
TRBJ1-1 many NA TRBV12-3/TRBV12-4 14 CASSFMEGVREAFF TGTGCCAGCAGTTTCATGGAAGGCGTAAGGGAAGCTTTCTTT
TRBJ2-7 many TRBD1 TRBV28 14 CASSLTGQYYEQYF TGTGCCAGCAGTTTAACGGGACAGTACTACGAGCAGTACTTC
TRBJ2-5 many NA TRBV7-3 16 CASSFTRRDLEETQYF TGTGCCAGCAGCTTCACCCGACGGGACTTAGAAGAGACCCAGTACTTC
TRBJ2-5 many TRBD2 TRBV2 15 CASSAEAGGLMAQYF TGTGCCAGCAGTGCCGAAGCGGGAGGGCTAATGGCCCAGTACTTC
TRBJ1-2 few NA TRBV27 15 CAGSLSPWPNYGYTF TGTGCCGGCAGTTTATCCCCATGGCCTAACTATGGCTACACCTTC
TRBJ2-7 NA NA TRBV7-2 12 CASSFFPYEQYF TGTGCCAGCAGCTTTTTCCCCTACGAGCAGTACTTC
TRBJ1-5 many TRBD1 TRBV2 14 CASSDRVGQEPQHF TGTGCCAGCAGTGACCGGGTGGGACAGGAGCCCCAGCATTTT
TRBJ1-1 NA NA TRBV5-1 14 CASSLDGRDTEAFF TGCGCCAGCAGCTTGGACGGGAGGGACACTGAAGCTTTCTTT
TRBJ1-1 NA NA TRBV4-3 16 CASSQEVGQQNTEAFF TGCGCCAGCAGCCAAGAAGTCGGACAGCAGAACACTGAAGCTTTCTTT
TRBJ1-4 many TRBD1 TRBV6-1 15 CASSEGGQSAPIGDF TGTGCCAGCAGCGAAGGGGGCCAGAGTGCTCCAATCGGGGATTTT
TRBJ2-7 few TRBD1 TRBV27 13 CASSQRQGYEQYF TGTGCCAGCAGTCAACGACAGGGCTACGAGCAGTACTTC
TRBJ2-3 few NA TRBV7-8 16 CASSLASGGSTDTQYF TGTGCCAGCAGCTTAGCGTCAGGGGGGAGCACAGATACGCAGTATTTT
TRBJ2-2 NA TRBD1 TRBV24-1 14 CATSEGQGTGELFF TGTGCCACCAGTGAGGGACAGGGCACCGGGGAGCTGTTTTTT
TRBJ2-4 NA NA TRBV6-1 16 CASSTGEGVAKNIQYF TGTGCCAGCAGTACAGGGGAGGGGGTGGCCAAAAACATTCAGTACTTC
TRBJ2-7 many NA TRBV28 14 CASTPRGNPGEQYF TGTGCCAGCACGCCGAGAGGGAATCCCGGCGAGCAGTACTTC
TRBJ1-1 NA TRBD1 TRBV7-9 15 CASRAAGTVNTEAFF TGTGCCAGCAGGGCCGCCGGGACAGTGAACACTGAAGCTTTCTTT
TRBJ2-5 NA NA TRBV24-1 15 CATSDRRTAQETRYF TGTGCCACCAGTGATAGAAGGACAGCTCAAGAGACCCGGTACTTC
TRBJ2-6 few NA TRBV6-1 17 CASSLRGARSGANVLTF TGTGCCAGCAGCCTCCGGGGGGCGCGTAGCGGGGCCAACGTCCTGACTTTC
TRBJ2-7 NA TRBD2 TRBV20-1 14 CSARIAGGSYEQYF TGCAGTGCTAGGATAGCGGGAGGTTCCTACGAGCAGTACTTC
TRBJ1-5 NA TRBD1 TRBV18 16 CASSPGQGFANQPQHF TGTGCCAGCTCACCGGGACAGGGATTTGCCAATCAGCCCCAGCATTTT
TRBJ1-2 many TRBD1 TRBV19 12 CASSDDRVGYTF TGTGCCAGTAGTGACGACAGGGTTGGCTACACCTTC
TRBJ1-2 many NA TRBV27 12 CASSFQGYGYTF TGTGCCAGCAGTTTTCAGGGCTATGGCTACACCTTC
TRBJ2-4 many NA TRBV29-1 12 CSVGPSGDIQYF TGCAGCGTTGGACCATCAGGAGACATTCAGTACTTC
TRBJ1-1 NA TRBD1 TRBV6-1 14 CASRPQGGRLEAFF TGTGCCAGCAGACCCCAGGGGGGGAGACTTGAAGCTTTCTTT
TRBJ1-4 many NA TRBV2 16 CASSEDLRRTNEKLFF TGTGCCAGCAGTGAAGATTTACGGAGAACAAACGAAAAACTGTTTTTT
TRBJ1-3 once NA TRBV7-9 17 CASSLRSLPYSGNTIYF TGTGCCAGCAGCTTACGGAGCCTTCCTTACTCTGGAAACACCATATATTTT
TRBJ1-2 NA NA TRBV3-1 14 CASSQRGGNYGYTF TGTGCCAGCAGCCAACGAGGCGGAAACTATGGCTACACCTTC
TRBJ1-5 NA TRBD1 TRBV20-1 14 CSASQGQGSRPQHF TGCAGTGCTAGTCAGGGACAGGGGTCTAGGCCCCAGCATTTT
TRBJ1-5 many NA TRBV2 16 CASSQGRNNPGQPQHF TGTGCCAGCAGTCAGGGGCGCAACAACCCCGGCCAGCCCCAGCATTTT
TRBJ2-7 many TRBD2 TRBV28 14 CASTGTSGNREQYF TGTGCCAGCACCGGGACTAGCGGGAATCGCGAGCAGTACTTC